The rows below give T cell receptor beta chains drawn from one sample of a study of cytomegalovirus exposure and HLA in healthy donors. The assay was immunoSEQ multiplex PCR, and TCRdb's table has in-frame clones only and misses some. The profile shows approximately 190,000 clones, about 81% of them singletons. The sequencing sample was made of PBMCs. Source of these receptors: a woman aged 18-30 years in good health and CMV-seronegative. CDR3s include the opening cysteine and the closing phenylalanine or tryptophan. The D gene is left open where the match is weak. Expanded clones are given a class, and other clones once, few, many or no size at all.

D	V	J	size	DNA	CDR3
TRBD2	TRBV29-1	TRBJ2-1	.	TGCAGCGGCGGAGGGACTAGCTGGGAGCAGTTCTTC	CSGGGTSWEQFF
TRBD1	TRBV27	TRBJ1-1	.	TGTGCCAGCAGTTTCCGGACAGGGAGGAACACTGAAGCTTTCTTT	CASSFRTGRNTEAFF
.	TRBV7-9	TRBJ2-7	once	TGTGCCAGACCGCGGGAATCTGAGTACGAGCAGTACTTC	CARPRESEYEQYF
.	TRBV2	TRBJ1-2	.	TGTACTTACAGGGCGAAGTTCTATGGCTACACCTTC	CTYRAKFYGYTF
.	TRBV19	TRBJ1-6	.	TGTGCCAGTAGTACTCCCGGGACTGACAATTCACCCCTCCACTTT	CASSTPGTDNSPLHF
.	TRBV29-1	TRBJ2-1	.	TGCAGCGTTGCCACCACCCTGGGCCCCCCGCCCTACAATGAGCAGTTCTTC	CSVATTLGPPPYNEQFF
TRBD2	TRBV27	TRBJ2-1	few	TGTGCCAGCAGTTTCAGCGGGAGGGCCATCACCTACAATGAGCAGTTCTTC	CASSFSGRAITYNEQFF
.	TRBV30	TRBJ2-7	.	TGTGCCTGGAGTGTAGGCAGGGGATACGAGCAGTACTTC	CAWSVGRGYEQYF
TRBD1	TRBV28	TRBJ2-5	.	TGTGCCAGCAGTCCGGACAGGGGGCTGGGTGAGACCCAGTACTTC	CASSPDRGLGETQYF
.	TRBV6-1	TRBJ2-5	.	TGTGCCAGCATCAGGGGTAGGACTGGGTTGGAGACCCAGTACTTC	CASIRGRTGLETQYF
TRBD1	TRBV6-5	TRBJ1-3	.	TGTGCCAGCAGTCGAACAGGGGACTCTGGAAACACCATATATTTT	CASSRTGDSGNTIYF
.	TRBV5-4	TRBJ2-2	.	TGTGCCAGCAGCGACGGCCAGGCAAGCACCGGGGAGCTGTTTTTT	CASSDGQASTGELFF
.	TRBV9	TRBJ1-1	.	TGTGCCAGCAGCGTAGAACCAGGCGGGACTGAAGCTTTCTTT	CASSVEPGGTEAFF
.	TRBV13	TRBJ1-2	.	TGTGCCAGCAGCTTAGGCAGTAACGGCTACACCTTC	CASSLGSNGYTF
TRBD2	TRBV5-1	TRBJ2-5	.	TGCGCCAGCAGCGCAGAGCGGGAGCAGTACTTC	CASSAEREQYF
TRBD2	TRBV7-8	TRBJ2-1	.	TGTGCCAGCAGCCTCCAACTAGCGGGGGGTCAATATGAGCAGTTCTTC	CASSLQLAGGQYEQFF
TRBD1	TRBV19	TRBJ1-6	.	TGTGCCAGTACCGTCGGGACAGGGGGCTTTACCCTCCACTTT	CASTVGTGGFTLHF
TRBD1	TRBV6-5	TRBJ1-2	.	TGTGCCAGCAGTTACTCGACGGGACAGGGAGGCTACACCTTC	CASSYSTGQGGYTF
TRBD2	TRBV19	TRBJ2-1	.	TGTGCCAGTAGTCCCGGGCTAGCGGGAGACAGCTACAATGAGCAGTTCTTC	CASSPGLAGDSYNEQFF
.	TRBV7-9	TRBJ2-3	.	TGTGCCACGGGGGAGATCACAGATACGCAGTATTTT	CATGEITDTQYF
TRBD1	TRBV29-1	TRBJ2-3	.	TGCAGCGCTAGGGGGCGAGCTAGCACAGATACGCAGTATTTT	CSARGRASTDTQYF
.	TRBV6-1	TRBJ1-4	.	TGTGCCAGCAGTTCTATTATTGCAACTAATGAAAAACTGTTTTTT	CASSSIIATNEKLFF